This record looks at one T cell receptor (beta chain) sequence and its context. What it recognizes is unknown. This record belongs to a study of shared clonotypes between healthy human individuals. General study points: Generally, naive subsets came out with larger estimated richness than memory subsets.

Libraries were prepared by immunoSEQ multiplex PCR; TCRdb keeps only in-frame clonotypes and omits some of them. Here the sample spans 2,100,000 or so clones, approximately 94% being singletons. From germline, CDR1 is SNHLY and CDR2 FYNNEI. Trimming removed 9 bases from V and 0 bases from J, with 14 bases in between. The CDR3 has 15 residues. This TCR derives from a man younger than 35 in good health. The gene calls are TRBV2 and TRBJ2-2; a weak D match, TRBD1 (5 bases). The sequenced sample consisted of naive CD4+ T cells sorted from blood. The subset denotes: CD45RA+ positively selected. The CDR3 reads CASQGSPTNTGELFF. CDR3 nucleotide sequence: TGTGCCAGTCAGGGATCCCCCACGAACACCGGGGAGCTGTTTTTT.